The T cell receptor (beta chain) under discussion was sequenced for a study of vaccination and CD4 T cells after COVID-19. Study details: The study enrolled six male and four female convalescents, two of whom were Hispanic.

Turning to this clonotype: The target antigen is unknown.

Treatment defined: 10-day PBMC culture with coronavirus spike peptide pools or control peptides (ViraFEST assay). The V end was cut by 0 bases, the J end by 5 bases, with 13 bases between. CDR3 length equals 15 residues. The germline V gene encodes CDR1 MNHEY and CDR2 SVGAGI. The Oncomine TCR Beta short-read assay was what sequenced the DNA obtained from cultured CD4+ T cells. One entry per CDR3 protein results from TCRdb running MiXCR on the PCR reads. The sample has about 17,000 distinct CDR3 sequences; over 30% are singletons. The sample was CD4+ T cells from blood, cultured in vitro. V gene TRBV6-5 combines with J gene TRBJ1-2; D uncertain. The receptor was derived from a human donor who had recovered from COVID-19. The CDR3 protein is CASSYSSRQGYGYTF. The DNA of the CDR3 is TGTGCCAGCAGTTACTCGTCACGTCAAGGGTATGGCTACACCTTC.